Listed below are T cell receptor beta chains from one sample, sequenced in a study of T cell responses to AZD1222 COVID-19 vaccine. The protocol was immunoSEQ multiplex PCR, while the TCRdb copy is restricted to in-frame clones and leaves out a portion. The sample shows about 130,000 clones, roughly nine tenths of them seen only once. The source was peripheral blood, collected 28 days after the second AZD1222 dose. The source is an adult who received the AZD1222 COVID-19 vaccine. Both conserved end residues are trimmed from each CDR3.

J | V | CDR3
TRBJ1-4 | TRBV19 | ASSSQGFNEKLF
TRBJ2-7 | TRBV10-1 | ASSAATAVRKQY
TRBJ2-1 | TRBV29-1 | SVGGDSYEQF
TRBJ1-2 | TRBV12-3/TRBV12-4 | ASNRRGKDGYT
TRBJ1-1 | TRBV5-6 | ASSLVGRGETEAF
TRBJ1-4 | TRBV9 | ASSPTGQINEKLF
TRBJ2-7 | TRBV6-1 | ASSEVRIYEQY
TRBJ1-5 | TRBV3-1/TRBV3-2 | ASSQGGQGLRPQH
TRBJ1-4 | TRBV7-9 | ASSSDSLNEKLF
TRBJ1-5 | TRBV12-3/TRBV12-4 | ASSSRGNQPQH
TRBJ2-7 | TRBV5-5 | ASRAGEASTYEQY
TRBJ2-7 | TRBV29-1 | SVVGLPVGPYEQY
TRBJ1-1 | TRBV7-9 | ASSSNPSTGGTEAF
TRBJ2-1 | TRBV19 | ASSIHRTGDNEQF
TRBJ1-3 | TRBV6-5 | ASSYTDRGNTIY
TRBJ1-1 | TRBV6-5 | ASSFRNTEAF
TRBJ1-1 | TRBV2 | ASRVGTPPKTEAF
TRBJ1-1 | TRBV9 | ASSVDGDLNTEAF
TRBJ2-3 | TRBV10-3 | AIGSDGGSTDTQY
TRBJ2-1 | TRBV7-9 | ASSTRGNEQF
TRBJ2-7 | TRBV15 | ATSSDYGEQY
TRBJ2-7 | TRBV19 | ASSRDYTYEQY
TRBJ1-2 | TRBV6-5 | ASSYSRGGASYGYT
TRBJ1-4 | TRBV30 | AWSVPPAREKLF
TRBJ1-2 | TRBV19 | ASSVGTGVSIGYGYT
TRBJ1-6 | TRBV19 | ACPGTRHNSPLH
TRBJ2-2 | TRBV11-2 | ASSLDGSAGELF
TRBJ1-1 | TRBV10-3 | AISESRNTEAF
TRBJ1-2 | TRBV7-2 | ASSGFGVSYGYT
TRBJ2-1 | TRBV5-6 | ASSLDKFGNEQF
TRBJ1-1 | TRBV19 | ASSIGVEAF
TRBJ2-3 | TRBV23-1 | ASRFTDTQY
TRBJ2-5 | TRBV7-6 | ASSFSGGTQY
TRBJ1-1 | TRBV4-1 | ASSQGPGGQGREAF
TRBJ1-2 | TRBV7-2 | ASSSSGTGAYGYT
TRBJ1-5 | TRBV30 | AWAPGPYQPQH
TRBJ1-1 | TRBV2 | ASSPGGTEAF
TRBJ2-3 | TRBV10-3 | AIGGIADTQY
TRBJ1-4 | TRBV5-1 | ASSYDIATNEKLF
TRBJ1-1 | TRBV7-2 | ASSLPQRDEAF